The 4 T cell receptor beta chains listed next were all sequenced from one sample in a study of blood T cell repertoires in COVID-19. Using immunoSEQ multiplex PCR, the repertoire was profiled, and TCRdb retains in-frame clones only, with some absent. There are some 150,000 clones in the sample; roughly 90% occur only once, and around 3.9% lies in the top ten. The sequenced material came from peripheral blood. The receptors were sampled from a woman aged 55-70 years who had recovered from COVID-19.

Written as DNA, the CDR3 is TGTGCCAGCTCCCCTAATACTGGACAGGCATCCTCCTCCTATGGCTACACCTTC. Residues: CASSPNTGQASSSYGYTF. The genes are TRBV18 and TRBJ1-2; 7 bases match TRBD1. CDR1 is KGHSH and CDR2 is LQKENI in the germline V gene. V lost 6 bases and J lost 4; bases outside the gene matches: 20. The CDR3 loop spans 18 amino acids.

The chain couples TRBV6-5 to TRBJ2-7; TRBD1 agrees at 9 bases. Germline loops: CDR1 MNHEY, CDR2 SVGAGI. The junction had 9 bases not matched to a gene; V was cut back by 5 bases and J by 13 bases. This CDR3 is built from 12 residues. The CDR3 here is CASSTTGTGPYF. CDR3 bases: TGTGCCAGCAGTACAACCGGGACAGGGCCTTACTTC.

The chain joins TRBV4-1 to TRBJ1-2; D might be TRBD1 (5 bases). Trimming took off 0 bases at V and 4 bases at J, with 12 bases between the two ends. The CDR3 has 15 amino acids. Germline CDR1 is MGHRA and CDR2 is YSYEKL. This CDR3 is CASSQETRVRYGYTF. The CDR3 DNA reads TGCGCCAGCAGCCAAGAAACCAGGGTCCGCTATGGCTACACCTTC.

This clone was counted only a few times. In nucleotides, the CDR3 is TGTGCCAGTAGTACCGGGACTCTCGCCACCGGGGAGCTGTTTTTT. It encodes CASSTGTLATGELFF. This sequence joins TRBV19 and TRBJ2-2, with D perhaps matching TRBD2 (6 bases). V dropped 4 bases and J dropped 4 bases, with 13 bases sitting between them. Germline V gene sequence: CDR1 LNHDA, CDR2 SQIVND (reference sequence). There are 15 residues in the CDR3.